Here is one T cell receptor (beta chain) with its context. Its target is not known. The data were obtained in a study of response to subunit inactivated influenza vaccine. Overall study findings and caveats: Each seasonal flu vaccination may recruit only limited new T cells, authors suggested.

The CDR3 contains 17 residues. V lost 2 bases to trimming and J lost 3 bases; unmatched junction nucleotides: 11. In germline, CDR1 is SGHRS, CDR2 YFSETQ. TCRdb processed the RT-PCR reads anew with MiXCR; each CDR3 protein has one entry. The sample has around 790,000 distinct CDR3 sequences; roughly 20% are singletons. The material was PBMCs from blood, obtained approximately 5 days after vaccination. This chain links TRBV5-1 with TRBJ2-7; 10 bases match TRBD1. The sequence was obtained from a middle-aged man who received an inactivated influenza vaccine. The CDR3 loop reads CASSFGGDRGTIYEQYF. DNA for the CDR3: TGCGCCAGCAGCTTTGGCGGGGACAGGGGAACTATCTACGAGCAGTACTTC.